This T cell receptor beta chain appears in the sequencing data of a study of shared clonotypes between healthy human individuals. The repertoire was sequenced with immunoSEQ multiplex PCR; TCRdb's copy has only in-frame clones and lacks some. Of hundreds of thousands of clones in the sample, 80% to 95% were seen once. Naive CD8 cells lacked CD45RO and underwent positive selection for CCR7, leaving out terminally differentiated effector memory CD45RA+ cells. Healthy adults negative for HIV, lacking recent acute infections or vaccinations, served as donors. CDR1 is SGHDT, CDR2 YYEEEE, per germline. The V end was cut by 5 bases, the J end by 3 bases, with 18 bases between. The CDR3 contains 15 residues.

J is TRBJ2-7 and V is TRBV5-6; a possible D gene is TRBD2 (5 bases). The sequence was collected from a man aged 30 to 39 in good health. Sample: naive CD8+ T cells sorted from blood. CDR3 coding DNA: TGTGCCAGCAGGTTTGGACGGGGAAATTACTACGAGCAGTACTTC. It yields the protein CASRFGRGNYYEQYF.